This T cell receptor (beta chain) is drawn from a study of blood T cell repertoires in COVID-19. Study summary: Sites in the United States, Italy and Spain provided acute and convalescent COVID-19 samples. Sources were T cells, B-cell-depleted T cells, or PBMCs; the material itself was cDNA or gDNA.

Clones were read by immunoSEQ multiplex PCR, and TCRdb kept only the in-frame ones, dropping some. The table lists roughly 71,000 clones, around 90% of them singletons, with over 25% in the top ten. The receptor was isolated from a man over 45 with acute or convalescent COVID-19. Material: peripheral blood.

The CDR3 region has the DNA TGTGCCAGCAGTTTAGAGGGTTCTCATAATTCACCCCTCCACTTT. This translates into CASSLEGSHNSPLHF. The chain joins TRBV27 to TRBJ1-6; D is unresolved. Deletions cut 2 bases from V and 5 bases from J, with 10 bases between. This CDR3 is built from 15 residues. The germline gives CDR1 MNHEY, CDR2 SMNVEV (reference sequence).